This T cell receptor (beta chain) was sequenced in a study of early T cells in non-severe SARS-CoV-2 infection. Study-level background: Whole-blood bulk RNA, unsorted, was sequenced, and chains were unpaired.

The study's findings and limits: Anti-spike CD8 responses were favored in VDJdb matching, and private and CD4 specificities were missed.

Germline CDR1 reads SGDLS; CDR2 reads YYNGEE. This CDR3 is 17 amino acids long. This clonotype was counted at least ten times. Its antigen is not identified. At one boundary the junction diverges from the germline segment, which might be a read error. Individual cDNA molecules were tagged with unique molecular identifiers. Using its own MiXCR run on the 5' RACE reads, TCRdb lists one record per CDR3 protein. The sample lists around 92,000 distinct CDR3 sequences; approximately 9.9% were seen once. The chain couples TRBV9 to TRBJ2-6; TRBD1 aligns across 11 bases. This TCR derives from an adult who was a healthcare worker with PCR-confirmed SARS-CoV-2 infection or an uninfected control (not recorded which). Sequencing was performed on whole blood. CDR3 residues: CASSVGTGGSGANVLTF. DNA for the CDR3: TGTGCTAGCAGCGTAGGGACAGGGGGCTCTGGGGCCAACGTCCTGACTTTC.